The source of this T cell receptor (beta chain) is a study of blood T cell repertoires in COVID-19. Study-wide context: From T cells, B-cell-depleted T cells, or PBMCs came the material, which was cDNA or gDNA.

This table comes from immunoSEQ multiplex PCR, and its TCRdb copy is limited to in-frame clones, with some not included. The table shows over 150,000 clones, with about 79% occurring only once. What was sequenced was peripheral blood. This TCR was recovered from a woman aged 55-70 years with acute or convalescent COVID-19.

CDR3 loop: CASSFGGQGRSEQYF. CDR3 coding DNA: TGTGCCAGCTCCTTTGGGGGACAGGGGCGGAGCGAGCAGTACTTC. V gene TRBV18 combines with J gene TRBJ2-7; TRBD1 agrees at 10 bases. V was clipped by 6 bases and J by 6 bases; unmatched bases: 11. This CDR3 contains 15 residues. Germline V gene lookup returns CDR1 KGHSH and CDR2 LQKENI. The full variable domain, rest sourced from reference TRBV18 and TRBJ2-7, is NAGVMQNPRHLVRRRGQEARLRCSPMKGHSHVYWYRQLPEEGLKFMVYLQKENIIDESGMPKERFSAEFPKEGPSILRIQQVVRGDSAAYFCASSFGGQGRSEQYFGPGTRLTVT.